Following are 14 T cell receptor beta chains from one sample sequenced in a study of blood T cell repertoires in COVID-19. Data came from immunoSEQ multiplex PCR; TCRdb stores just in-frame clones and leaves some out. The data hold around 180,000 clones, with around 67% observed a single time. The source material was peripheral blood. The receptors were gathered from a woman older than 75 with acute or convalescent COVID-19.

V gene TRBV6-6 combines with J gene TRBJ2-5, with 10 bases aligning to TRBD2. There are 16 residues in the CDR3. Unmatched junction bases numbered 8, after V lost 2 bases and J lost 5 bases. Germline-derived CDR1 and CDR2 are MNHNY and SVGAGI (reference sequence). In nucleotides, the CDR3 is TGTGCCAGCAGTTACATTCCTAGCGGGAGTTCGGAGACCCAGTACTTC. It specifies CASSYIPSGSSETQYF.

This clone has at least ten counts. V usage is TRBV11-2 and J usage is TRBJ2-3; D perhaps matches TRBD2 (6 bases). The ends were cut back, 5 bases at V and 4 bases at J, with 13 bases in the middle. Germline V gene data show CDR1 as SGHAT and CDR2 as FQNNGV. There are 14 residues in the CDR3. CDR3: CASSSRTIADTQYF. In DNA, the CDR3 is TGTGCCAGCAGCAGCAGGACTATTGCAGATACGCAGTATTTT.

The chain combines TRBV28 with TRBJ2-1; 7 bases are a match to TRBD1. CDR3 length: 13 residues. V shed 8 bases, J shed 6 bases, and the junction held 7 bases outside the gene matches. Germline V lookup: CDR1 MDHEN, CDR2 SYDVKM. The CDR3 spells CASGLYRGNEQFF. In DNA form, the CDR3 reads TGTGCCAGCGGCCTATACAGGGGCAATGAGCAGTTCTTC.

The V call is TRBV3-1 (or the pseudogene TRBV3-2), the J call TRBJ2-1, with 10 positions matching TRBD1. Germline trimming cut 0 bases from V and 5 bases from J; bases unmatched to any gene: 7. This CDR3 has 17 residues. Germline CDR1 LGHDT, CDR2 YNNKEL (reference sequence). CDR3 coding DNA: TGTGCCAGCAGCCAAGATTTCGGACAGGGGGTAAACAATGAGCAGTTCTTC. Its translation: CASSQDFGQGVNNEQFF.

This chain uses TRBV28 with TRBJ1-1; 7 nucleotides agree with TRBD1. There are 15 residues in the CDR3. CDR1 MDHEN and CDR2 SYDVKM come from the germline V gene. V shed 4 bases, J shed 3 bases, and the junction held 8 bases outside the gene matches. This CDR3 is CASSSPSGTDTEAFF. In nucleotides, the CDR3 is TGTGCCAGCAGTTCCCCCTCCGGGACAGACACTGAAGCTTTCTTT.

The rearrangement links TRBV3-1 (or the pseudogene TRBV3-2) to TRBJ1-1; 11 bases match TRBD1. This CDR3 comprises 15 residues. Per germline, CDR1 LGHDT and CDR2 YNNKEL (reference sequence). After removal of 2 bases from V and 10 bases from J, the junction contained 9 bases not matched to a gene. CDR3 protein: CASSQLGQGAGRAFF. The DNA of the CDR3 is TGTGCCAGCAGCCAACTCGGACAGGGGGCAGGAAGAGCTTTCTTT.

V and J are TRBV4-1 and TRBJ1-2; D gene uncertain. The CDR3 is 15 amino acids. Germline V gene lookup returns CDR1 MGHRA and CDR2 YSYEKL. V was clipped by 0 bases and J by 4 bases, with 12 bases between them. In DNA form, the CDR3 reads TGCGCCAGCAGCCAAGATGGTCCGCCGAGCTATGGCTACACCTTC. It is translated as CASSQDGPPSYGYTF.

In this sample, this clone turned up many times. The chain recombines TRBV9 with TRBJ2-1, with TRBD1 as a possible D gene (6 bases). This CDR3 has 14 amino acids. Germline V gives CDR1 SGDLS, CDR2 YYNGEE. The V end was cut by 5 bases, the J end by 9 bases, with 18 bases between. CDR3 sequence reads: CASRPGHSLAEQFF. The CDR3 DNA follows: TGTGCCAGCAGACCGGGACACTCTCTCGCTGAGCAGTTCTTC.

The rearrangement uses TRBV6-6 and TRBJ1-2; D may be TRBD1 (5 bases). The germline V and J ends were trimmed by 6 bases and 5 bases, with 13 bases remaining between them. This CDR3 comprises 13 residues. The germline CDR1 and CDR2 sequences are MNHNY and SVGAGI (reference sequence). The CDR3 region is CASSQDIGYGYTF. The CDR3 coding sequence is TGTGCCAGCAGCCAGGACATAGGGTATGGCTACACCTTC.

This chain connects TRBV19 to TRBJ2-1, with 7 bases identical to TRBD2. J gave up 4 bases and V 7 bases, and 19 bases lay outside the gene matches. This CDR3 spans 18 amino acids. The germline V gene has CDR1 LNHDA and CDR2 SQIVND (reference sequence). CDR3 DNA sequence: TGTGCCAGTACCAAAAGGGAAGCCGGGACTAACCGGTACAATGAGCAGTTCTTC. Residues: CASTKREAGTNRYNEQFF.

The rearrangement uses TRBV9 and TRBJ2-1; TRBD2 agrees at 7 bases. Trimming cost V 0 bases and J 5 bases; bases outside gene matches: 5. The germline gives CDR1 SGDLS, CDR2 YYNGEE. The CDR3 covers 15 residues. CDR3 in DNA: TGTGCCAGCAGCGTAGAGGCTAGCGGACACAATGAGCAGTTCTTC. Translation gives CASSVEASGHNEQFF.

The chain links TRBV6-5 to TRBJ1-3; D call uncertain. This CDR3 has 14 residues. Per the germline V gene, CDR1 is MNHEY and CDR2 is SVGAGI. V lost 3 bases and J 3 bases, leaving 9 bases between the germline ends. Here the CDR3 reads CASSYGRNGNTIYF. DNA for the CDR3: TGTGCCAGCAGTTATGGGCGAAATGGAAACACCATATATTTT.

This rearrangement joins TRBV19 to TRBJ1-5, with D uncertain. The germline V gene encodes CDR1 LNHDA and CDR2 SQIVND (reference sequence). Deletions cut 2 bases from V and 7 bases from J, with 12 bases between. CDR3 size: 14 residues. The chain's CDR3 is CASSIQPEIQPQHF. The CDR3, as DNA: TGTGCCAGTAGTATACAACCGGAGATCCAGCCCCAGCATTTT.

The V and J genes are TRBV9 and TRBJ2-2; D possibly corresponds to TRBD1 (6 bases). Germline V CDR1 and CDR2: SGDLS, YYNGEE. The CDR3 is 16 amino acids. V was clipped by 1 base and J by 2 bases, with 12 bases between them. The CDR3: CASSVTGTLNTGELFF. The DNA of the CDR3 is TGTGCCAGCAGCGTAACCGGGACACTAAACACCGGGGAGCTGTTTTTT.